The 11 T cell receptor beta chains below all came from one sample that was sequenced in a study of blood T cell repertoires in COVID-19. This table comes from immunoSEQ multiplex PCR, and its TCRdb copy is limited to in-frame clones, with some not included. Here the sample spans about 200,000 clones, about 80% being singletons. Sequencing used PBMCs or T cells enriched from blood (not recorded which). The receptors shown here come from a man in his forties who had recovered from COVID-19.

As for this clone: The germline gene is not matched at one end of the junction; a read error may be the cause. The CDR3 DNA follows: TGTGCCAGCAGGGAAGCTAGCGGGGATTACGAGCAGTACTTC. Amino acid sequence: CASREASGDYEQYF. V and J are TRBV6-1 and TRBJ2-7; 9 bases line up with TRBD2. The CDR3 has 14 amino acids. Germline CDR1 is MNHNS and CDR2 is SASEGT.

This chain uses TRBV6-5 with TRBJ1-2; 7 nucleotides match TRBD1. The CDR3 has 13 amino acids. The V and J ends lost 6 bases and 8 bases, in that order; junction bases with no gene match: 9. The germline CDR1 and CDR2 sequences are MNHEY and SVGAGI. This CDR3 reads CASSPGQVHGYTF. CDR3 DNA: TGTGCCAGCAGCCCCGGACAGGTACACGGCTACACCTTC.

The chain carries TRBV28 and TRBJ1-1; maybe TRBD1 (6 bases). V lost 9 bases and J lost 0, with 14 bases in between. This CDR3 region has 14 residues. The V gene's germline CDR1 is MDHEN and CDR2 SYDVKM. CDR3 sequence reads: CASYTGNLNTEAFF. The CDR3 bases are TGTGCCAGTTATACAGGGAACCTGAACACTGAAGCTTTCTTT.

The CDR3 coding sequence is TGTGCCAGCAGCCCAAGGGCGGGATACAATCAGCCCCAGCATTTT. As protein: CASSPRAGYNQPQHF. The V and J genes are TRBV7-2 and TRBJ1-5; no clear D. In germline, CDR1 is SGHTA, CDR2 FQGNSA. This CDR3 comprises 15 residues. V gave up 5 bases and J gave up 3 bases, with 14 bases separating them. The full variable domain, rest sourced from reference TRBV7-2 and TRBJ1-5, is GAGVSQSPSNKVTEKGKDVELRCDPISGHTALYWYRQSLGQGLEFLIYFQGNSAPDKSGLPSDRFSAERTGGSVSTLTIQRTQQEDSAVYLCASSPRAGYNQPQHFGDGTRLSIL.

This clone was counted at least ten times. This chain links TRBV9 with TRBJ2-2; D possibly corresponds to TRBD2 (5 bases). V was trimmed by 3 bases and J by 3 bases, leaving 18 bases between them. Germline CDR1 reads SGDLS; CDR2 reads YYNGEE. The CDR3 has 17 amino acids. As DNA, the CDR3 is TGTGCCAGCAGCGGTAATAGCGTGGGCGCTTACACCGGGGAGCTGTTTTTT. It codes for CASSGNSVGAYTGELFF.

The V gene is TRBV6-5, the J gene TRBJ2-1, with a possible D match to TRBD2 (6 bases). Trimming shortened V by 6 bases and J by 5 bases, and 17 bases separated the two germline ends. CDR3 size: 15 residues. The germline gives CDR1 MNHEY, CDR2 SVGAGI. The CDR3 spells CASRVMAGLNNEQFF. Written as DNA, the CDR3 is TGTGCCAGCAGGGTGATGGCGGGATTGAACAATGAGCAGTTCTTC.

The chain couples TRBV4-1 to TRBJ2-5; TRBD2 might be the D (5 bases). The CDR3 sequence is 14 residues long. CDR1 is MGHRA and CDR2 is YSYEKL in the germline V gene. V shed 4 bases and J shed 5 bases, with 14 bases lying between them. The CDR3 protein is CASSLVEGGETQYF. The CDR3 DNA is TGCGCCAGCAGCCTCGTGGAAGGCGGGGAGACCCAGTACTTC.

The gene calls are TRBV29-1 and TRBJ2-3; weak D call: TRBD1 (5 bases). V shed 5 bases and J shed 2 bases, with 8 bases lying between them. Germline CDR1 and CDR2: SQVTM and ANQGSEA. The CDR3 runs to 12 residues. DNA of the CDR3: TGCAGCGTTTCGACAGACACAGATACGCAGTATTTT. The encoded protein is CSVSTDTDTQYF.

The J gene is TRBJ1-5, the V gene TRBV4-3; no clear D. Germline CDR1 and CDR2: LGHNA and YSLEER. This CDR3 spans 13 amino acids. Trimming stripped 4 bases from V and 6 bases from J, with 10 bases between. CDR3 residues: CASSPNVVQPQHF. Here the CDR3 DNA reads TGCGCCAGCAGCCCTAATGTCGTTCAGCCCCAGCATTTT.

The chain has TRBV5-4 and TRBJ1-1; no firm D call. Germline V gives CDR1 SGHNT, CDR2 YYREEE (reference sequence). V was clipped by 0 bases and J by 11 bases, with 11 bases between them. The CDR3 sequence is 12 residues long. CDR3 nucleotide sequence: TGTGCCAGCAGCTTGGACAGCCAGAAGGCTTTCTTT. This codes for CASSLDSQKAFF.

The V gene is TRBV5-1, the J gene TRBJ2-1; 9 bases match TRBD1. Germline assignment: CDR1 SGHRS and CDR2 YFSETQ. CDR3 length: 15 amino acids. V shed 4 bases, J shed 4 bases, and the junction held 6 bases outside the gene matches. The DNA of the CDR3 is TGCGCCAGCAGCCAGGGACAGGGATCGTACAATGAGCAGTTCTTC. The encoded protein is CASSQGQGSYNEQFF.